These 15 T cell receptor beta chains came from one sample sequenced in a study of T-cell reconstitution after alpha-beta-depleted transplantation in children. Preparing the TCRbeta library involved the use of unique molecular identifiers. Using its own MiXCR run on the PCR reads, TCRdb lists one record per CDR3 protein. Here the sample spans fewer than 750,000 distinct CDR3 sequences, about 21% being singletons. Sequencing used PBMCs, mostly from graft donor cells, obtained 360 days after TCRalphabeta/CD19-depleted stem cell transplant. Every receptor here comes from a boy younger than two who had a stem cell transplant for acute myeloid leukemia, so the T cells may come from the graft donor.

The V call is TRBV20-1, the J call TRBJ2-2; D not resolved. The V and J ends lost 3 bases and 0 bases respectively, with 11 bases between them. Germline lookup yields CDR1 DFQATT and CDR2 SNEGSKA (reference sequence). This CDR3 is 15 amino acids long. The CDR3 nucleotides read TGCAGTGCTAGGCCCAGAATTACGAACACCGGGGAGCTGTTTTTT. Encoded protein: CSARPRITNTGELFF.

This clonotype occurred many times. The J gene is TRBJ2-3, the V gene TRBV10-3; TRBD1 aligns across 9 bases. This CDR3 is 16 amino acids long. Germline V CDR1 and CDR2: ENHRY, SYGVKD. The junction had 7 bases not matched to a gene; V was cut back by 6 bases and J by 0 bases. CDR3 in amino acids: CAISQIQGASTDTQYF. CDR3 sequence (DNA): TGTGCCATCAGCCAAATACAGGGGGCGAGCACAGATACGCAGTATTTT.

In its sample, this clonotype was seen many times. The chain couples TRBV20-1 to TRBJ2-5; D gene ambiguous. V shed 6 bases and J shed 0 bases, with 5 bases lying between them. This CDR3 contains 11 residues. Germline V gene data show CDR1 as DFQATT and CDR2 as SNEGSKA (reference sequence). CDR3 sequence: CSAGDQETQYF. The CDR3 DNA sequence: TGCAGTGCAGGAGACCAAGAGACCCAGTACTTC.

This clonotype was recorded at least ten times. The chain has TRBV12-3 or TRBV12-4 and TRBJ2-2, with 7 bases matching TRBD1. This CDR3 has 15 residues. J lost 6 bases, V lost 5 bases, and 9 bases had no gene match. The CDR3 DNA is TGTGCCAGCAGTAACAGGGGCCATGTCCCCGGGGAGCTGTTTTTT. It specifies CASSNRGHVPGELFF.

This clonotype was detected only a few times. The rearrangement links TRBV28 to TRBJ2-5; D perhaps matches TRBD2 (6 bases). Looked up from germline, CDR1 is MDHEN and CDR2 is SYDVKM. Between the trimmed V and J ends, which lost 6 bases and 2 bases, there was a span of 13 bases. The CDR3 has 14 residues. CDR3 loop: CASSFLTRQETQYF. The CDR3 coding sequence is TGTGCCAGCAGCTTCCTGACTAGGCAAGAGACCCAGTACTTC. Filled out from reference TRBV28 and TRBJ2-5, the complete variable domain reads DVKVTQSSRYLVKRTGEKVFLECVQDMDHENMFWYRQDPGLGLRLIYFSYDVKMKEKGDIPEGYSVSREKKERFSLILESASTNQTSMYLCASSFLTRQETQYFGPGTRLLVL.

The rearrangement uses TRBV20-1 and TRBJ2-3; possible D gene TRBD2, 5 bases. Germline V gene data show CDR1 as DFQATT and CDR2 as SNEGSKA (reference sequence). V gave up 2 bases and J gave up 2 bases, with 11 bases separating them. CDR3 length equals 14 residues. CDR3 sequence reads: CSARLAGITDTQYF. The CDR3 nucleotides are TGCAGTGCTAGACTAGCCGGGATCACAGATACGCAGTATTTT.

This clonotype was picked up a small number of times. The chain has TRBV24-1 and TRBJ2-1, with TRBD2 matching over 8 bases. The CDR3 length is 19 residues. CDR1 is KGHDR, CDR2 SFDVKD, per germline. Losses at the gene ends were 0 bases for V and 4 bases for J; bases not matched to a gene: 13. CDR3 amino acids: CATSDLPRGTGGHYNEQFF. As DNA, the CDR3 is TGTGCCACCAGTGATTTGCCCCGGGGAACGGGGGGGCATTACAATGAGCAGTTCTTC.

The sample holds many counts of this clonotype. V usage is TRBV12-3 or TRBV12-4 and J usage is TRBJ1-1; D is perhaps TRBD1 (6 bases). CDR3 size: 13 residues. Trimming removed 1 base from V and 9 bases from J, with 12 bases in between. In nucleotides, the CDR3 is TGTGCCAGCAGTTTAGGGACAGCCAGCAAAGCTTTCTTT. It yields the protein CASSLGTASKAFF.

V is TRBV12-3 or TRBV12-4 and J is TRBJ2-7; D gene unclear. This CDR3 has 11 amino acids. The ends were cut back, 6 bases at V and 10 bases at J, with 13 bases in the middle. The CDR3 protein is CASSFGRIQYF. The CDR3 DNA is TGTGCCAGCAGCTTCGGGCGTATCCAGTACTTC.

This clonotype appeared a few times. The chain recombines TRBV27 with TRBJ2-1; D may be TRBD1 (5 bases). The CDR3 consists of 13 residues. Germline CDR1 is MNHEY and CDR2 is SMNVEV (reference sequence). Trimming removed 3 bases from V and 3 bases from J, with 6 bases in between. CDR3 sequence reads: CASSFDSYNEQFF. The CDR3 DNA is TGTGCCAGCAGTTTTGACAGCTACAATGAGCAGTTCTTC.

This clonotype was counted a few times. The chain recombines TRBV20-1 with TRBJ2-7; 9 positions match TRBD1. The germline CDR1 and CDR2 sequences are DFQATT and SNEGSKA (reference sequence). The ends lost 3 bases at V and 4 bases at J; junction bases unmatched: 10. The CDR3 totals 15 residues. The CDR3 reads CSARSVGTGTYEQYF. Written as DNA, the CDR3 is TGCAGTGCTAGGTCGGTAGGGACAGGGACTTACGAGCAGTACTTC.

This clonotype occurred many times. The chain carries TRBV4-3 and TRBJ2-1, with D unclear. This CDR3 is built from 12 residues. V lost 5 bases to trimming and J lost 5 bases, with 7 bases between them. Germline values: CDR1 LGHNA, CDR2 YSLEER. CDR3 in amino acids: CASSFRDNEQFF. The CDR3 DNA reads TGCGCCAGCAGCTTCCGCGACAATGAGCAGTTCTTC.

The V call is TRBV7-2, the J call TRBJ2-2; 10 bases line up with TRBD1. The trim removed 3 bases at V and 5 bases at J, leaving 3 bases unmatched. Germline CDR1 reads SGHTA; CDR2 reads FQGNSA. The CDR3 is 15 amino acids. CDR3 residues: CASSFRTGGTGELFF. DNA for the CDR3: TGTGCCAGCAGCTTCCGGACAGGGGGGACCGGGGAGCTGTTTTTT.

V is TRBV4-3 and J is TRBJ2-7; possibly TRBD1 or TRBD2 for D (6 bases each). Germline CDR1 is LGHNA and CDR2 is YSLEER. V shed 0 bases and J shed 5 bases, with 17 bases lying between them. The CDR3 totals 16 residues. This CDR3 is CASSQDTPLGGHEQYF. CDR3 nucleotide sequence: TGCGCCAGCAGCCAAGACACGCCCCTAGGGGGGCACGAGCAGTACTTC.

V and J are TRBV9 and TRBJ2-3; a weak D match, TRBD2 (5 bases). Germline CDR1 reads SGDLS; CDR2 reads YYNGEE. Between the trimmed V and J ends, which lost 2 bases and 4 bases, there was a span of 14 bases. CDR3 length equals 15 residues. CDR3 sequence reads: CASSVGVTSPDTQYF. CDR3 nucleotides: TGTGCCAGCAGCGTCGGGGTAACCTCGCCAGATACGCAGTATTTT. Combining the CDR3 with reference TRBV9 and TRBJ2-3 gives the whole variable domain DSGVTQTPKHLITATGQRVTLRCSPRSGDLSVYWYQQSLDQGLQFLIQYYNGEERAKGNILERFSAQQFPDLHSELNLSSLELGDSALYFCASSVGVTSPDTQYFGPGTRLTVL.